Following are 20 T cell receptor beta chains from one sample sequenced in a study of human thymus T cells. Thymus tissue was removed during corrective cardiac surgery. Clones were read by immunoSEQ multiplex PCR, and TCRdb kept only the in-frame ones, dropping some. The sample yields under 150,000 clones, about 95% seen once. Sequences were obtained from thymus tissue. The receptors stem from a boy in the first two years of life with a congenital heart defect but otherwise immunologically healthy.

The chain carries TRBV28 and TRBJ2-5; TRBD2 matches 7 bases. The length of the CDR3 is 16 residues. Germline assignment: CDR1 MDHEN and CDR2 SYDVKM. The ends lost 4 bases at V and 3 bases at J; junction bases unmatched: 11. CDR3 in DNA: TGTGCCAGCAGTTCCTCCTTACGAGCGGGGAAAGAGACCCAGTACTTC. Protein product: CASSSSLRAGKETQYF.

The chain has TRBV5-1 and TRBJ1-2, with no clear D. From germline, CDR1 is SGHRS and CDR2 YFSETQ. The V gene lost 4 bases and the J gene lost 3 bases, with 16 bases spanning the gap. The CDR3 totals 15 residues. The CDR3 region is CASSLSSDGDYGYTF. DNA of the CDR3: TGCGCCAGCAGCCTAAGCTCAGATGGAGACTATGGCTACACCTTC.

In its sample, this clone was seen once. CDR3 sequence: CASSFVPEMNTEAFF. CDR3 in DNA: TGTGCCAGCAGCTTCGTACCAGAGATGAACACTGAAGCTTTCTTT. The chain uses TRBV7-6 and TRBJ1-1; no reliable D call. The V and J ends lost 3 bases and 0 bases respectively, with 11 bases between them. Germline CDR1 and CDR2: SGHVS and FNYEAQ. The length of the CDR3 is 15 residues.

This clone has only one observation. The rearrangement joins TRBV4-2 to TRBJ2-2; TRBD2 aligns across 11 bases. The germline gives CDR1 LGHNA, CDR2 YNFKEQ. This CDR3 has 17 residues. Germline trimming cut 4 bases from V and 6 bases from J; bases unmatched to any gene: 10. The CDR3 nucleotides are TGTGCCAGCAGCCCCTTAGCGGTAGCGGGGGGGCCCGGGGAGCTGTTTTTT. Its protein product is CASSPLAVAGGPGELFF.

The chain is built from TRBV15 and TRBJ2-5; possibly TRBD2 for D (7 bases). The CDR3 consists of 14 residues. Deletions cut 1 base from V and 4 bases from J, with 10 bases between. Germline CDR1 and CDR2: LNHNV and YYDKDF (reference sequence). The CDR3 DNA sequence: TGTGCCACCAGCAGAGCCGGGGGGCGAGAGACCCAGTACTTC. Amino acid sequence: CATSRAGGRETQYF.

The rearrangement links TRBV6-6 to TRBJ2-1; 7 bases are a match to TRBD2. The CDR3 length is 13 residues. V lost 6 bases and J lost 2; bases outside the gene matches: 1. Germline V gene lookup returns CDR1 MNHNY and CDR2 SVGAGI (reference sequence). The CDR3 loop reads CASRGGTYNEQFF. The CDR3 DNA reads TGTGCCAGCAGGGGGGGGACCTACAATGAGCAGTTCTTC.

CDR3 protein: CASSSTGQTYEQYF. DNA for the CDR3: TGTGCCAGCAGTTCAACGGGACAGACCTACGAGCAGTACTTC. This rearrangement joins TRBV28 to TRBJ2-7; 7 nucleotides agree with TRBD1. The CDR3 sequence is 14 residues long. Per germline, CDR1 MDHEN and CDR2 SYDVKM. V dropped 4 bases and J dropped 2; count of bases not matched to a gene: 5. Together with reference TRBV28 and TRBJ2-7, the CDR3 gives the full variable domain: DVKVTQSSRYLVKRTGEKVFLECVQDMDHENMFWYRQDPGLGLRLIYFSYDVKMKEKGDIPEGYSVSREKKERFSLILESASTNQTSMYLCASSSTGQTYEQYFGPGTRLTVT.

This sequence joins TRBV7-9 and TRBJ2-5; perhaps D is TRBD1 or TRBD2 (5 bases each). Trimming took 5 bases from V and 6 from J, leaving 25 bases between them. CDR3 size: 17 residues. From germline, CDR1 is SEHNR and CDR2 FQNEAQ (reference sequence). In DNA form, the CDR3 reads TGTGCCAGCAGCCCCTCGTTCACCGGGGCCCATGCACAGACCCAGTACTTC. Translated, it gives CASSPSFTGAHAQTQYF.

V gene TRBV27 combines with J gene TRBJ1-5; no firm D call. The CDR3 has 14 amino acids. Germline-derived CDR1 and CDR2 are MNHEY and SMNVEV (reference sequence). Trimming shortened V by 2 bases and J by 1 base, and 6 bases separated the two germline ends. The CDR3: CASSLEGSNQPQHF. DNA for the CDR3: TGTGCCAGCAGTTTAGAAGGGAGCAATCAGCCCCAGCATTTT.

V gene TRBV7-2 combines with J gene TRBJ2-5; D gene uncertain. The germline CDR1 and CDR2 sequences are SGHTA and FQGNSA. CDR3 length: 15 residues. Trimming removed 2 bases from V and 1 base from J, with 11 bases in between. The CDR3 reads CASSLWGAPQETQYF. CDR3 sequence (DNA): TGTGCCAGCAGCTTATGGGGTGCGCCCCAAGAGACCCAGTACTTC.

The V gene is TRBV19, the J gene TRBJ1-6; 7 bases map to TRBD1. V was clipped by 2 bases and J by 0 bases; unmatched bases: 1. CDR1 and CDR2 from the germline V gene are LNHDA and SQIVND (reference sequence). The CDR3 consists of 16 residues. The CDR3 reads CASSIPGGSYNSPLHF. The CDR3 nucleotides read TGTGCCAGTAGTATACCAGGGGGCTCCTATAATTCACCCCTCCACTTT. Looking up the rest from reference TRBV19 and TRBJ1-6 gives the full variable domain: DGGITQSPKYLFRKEGQNVTLSCEQNLNHDAMYWYRQDPGQGLRLIYYSQIVNDFQKGDIAEGYSVSREKKESFPLTVTSAQKNPTAFYLCASSIPGGSYNSPLHFGNGTRLTVT.

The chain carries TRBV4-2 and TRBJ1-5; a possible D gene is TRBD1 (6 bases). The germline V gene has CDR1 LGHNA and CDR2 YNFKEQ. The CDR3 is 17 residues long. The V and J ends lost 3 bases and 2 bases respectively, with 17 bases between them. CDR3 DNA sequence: TGTGCCAGCAGCCACCAAGAACAGGGAAAGGGCAATCAGCCCCAGCATTTT. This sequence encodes CASSHQEQGKGNQPQHF.

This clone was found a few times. CDR3 in amino acids: CAISESRAVMDTEAFF. The DNA for the CDR3 is TGTGCCATCAGTGAGTCGAGGGCAGTTATGGACACTGAAGCTTTCTTT. The V and J genes are TRBV10-3 and TRBJ1-1; D is uncertain. The CDR3 length is 16 residues. Trimming removed 0 bases at V and 3 bases at J, with 14 bases between. The germline V gene has CDR1 ENHRY and CDR2 SYGVKD.

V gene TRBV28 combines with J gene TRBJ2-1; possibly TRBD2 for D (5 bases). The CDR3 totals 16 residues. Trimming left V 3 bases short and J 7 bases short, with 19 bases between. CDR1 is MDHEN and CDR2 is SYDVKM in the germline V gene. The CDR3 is CASSFPLTRTGNEQFF. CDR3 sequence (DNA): TGTGCCAGCAGTTTCCCCCTTACGCGGACGGGGAATGAGCAGTTCTTC. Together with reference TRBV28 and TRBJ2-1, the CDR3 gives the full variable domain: DVKVTQSSRYLVKRTGEKVFLECVQDMDHENMFWYRQDPGLGLRLIYFSYDVKMKEKGDIPEGYSVSREKKERFSLILESASTNQTSMYLCASSFPLTRTGNEQFFGPGTRLTVL.

The DNA for the CDR3 is TGTGCCAGCAGTCGTGGGGCAGGGGGGATCGGGAATTCACCCCTCCACTTT. It translates to CASSRGAGGIGNSPLHF. V usage is TRBV9 and J usage is TRBJ1-6; 7 nucleotides match TRBD1. Germline loops: CDR1 SGDLS, CDR2 YYNGEE. V gave up 5 bases and J gave up 7 bases; unmatched junction bases: 15. This CDR3 is built from 17 residues.

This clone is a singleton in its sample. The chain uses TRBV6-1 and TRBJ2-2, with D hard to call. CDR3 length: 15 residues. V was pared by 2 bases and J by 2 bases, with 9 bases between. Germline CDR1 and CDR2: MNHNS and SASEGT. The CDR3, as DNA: TGTGCCAGCAGTGAAAAATACACCAACACCGGGGAGCTGTTTTTT. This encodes CASSEKYTNTGELFF.

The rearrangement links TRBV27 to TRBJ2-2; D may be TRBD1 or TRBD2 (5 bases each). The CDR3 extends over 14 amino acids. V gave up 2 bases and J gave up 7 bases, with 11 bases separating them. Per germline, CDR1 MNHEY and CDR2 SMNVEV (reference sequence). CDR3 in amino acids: CASSLPGPGGELFF. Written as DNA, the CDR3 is TGTGCCAGCAGTTTACCGGGGCCCGGCGGGGAGCTGTTTTTT.

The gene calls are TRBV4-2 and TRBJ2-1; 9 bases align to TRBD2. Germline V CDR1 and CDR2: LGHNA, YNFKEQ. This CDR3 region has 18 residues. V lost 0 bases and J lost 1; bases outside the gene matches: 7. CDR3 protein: CASSQDKASGDSYNEQFF. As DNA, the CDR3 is TGTGCCAGCAGCCAAGATAAGGCTAGCGGGGATTCCTACAATGAGCAGTTCTTC.

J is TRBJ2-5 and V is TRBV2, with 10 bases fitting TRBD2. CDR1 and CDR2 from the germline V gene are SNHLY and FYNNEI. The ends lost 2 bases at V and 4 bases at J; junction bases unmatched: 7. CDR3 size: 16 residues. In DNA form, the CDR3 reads TGTGCCAGCAGTGAACCGGGACTAGCGTCTGCAGAGACCCAGTACTTC. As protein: CASSEPGLASAETQYF.

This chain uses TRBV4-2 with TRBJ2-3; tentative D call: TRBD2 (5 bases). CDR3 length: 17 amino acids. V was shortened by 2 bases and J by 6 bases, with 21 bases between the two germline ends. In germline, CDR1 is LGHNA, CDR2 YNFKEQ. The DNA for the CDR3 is TGTGCCAGCAGCCAAAGGCTGGGGAGCCACGTTGGGGATACGCAGTATTTT. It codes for CASSQRLGSHVGDTQYF.